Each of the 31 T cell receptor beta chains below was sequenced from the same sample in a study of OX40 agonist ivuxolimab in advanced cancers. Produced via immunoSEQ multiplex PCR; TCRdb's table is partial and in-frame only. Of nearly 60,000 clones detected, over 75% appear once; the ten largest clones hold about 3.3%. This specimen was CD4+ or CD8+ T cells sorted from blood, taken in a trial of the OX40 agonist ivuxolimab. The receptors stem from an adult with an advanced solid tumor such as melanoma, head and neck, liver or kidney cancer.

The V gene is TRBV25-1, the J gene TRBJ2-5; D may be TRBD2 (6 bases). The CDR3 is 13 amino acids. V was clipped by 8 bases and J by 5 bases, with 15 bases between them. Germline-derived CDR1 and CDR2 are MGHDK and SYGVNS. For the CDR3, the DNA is TGTGCCAGCCTCTCGGGGGTGGAGGAGACCCAGTACTTC. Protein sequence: CASLSGVEETQYF.

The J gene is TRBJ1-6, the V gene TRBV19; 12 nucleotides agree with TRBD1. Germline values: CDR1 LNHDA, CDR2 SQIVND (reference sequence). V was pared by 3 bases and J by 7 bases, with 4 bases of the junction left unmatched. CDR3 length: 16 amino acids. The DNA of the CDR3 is TGTGCCAGTAGTATCGGGACAGGGGGCGCGAATTCACCCCTCCACTTT. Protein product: CASSIGTGGANSPLHF.

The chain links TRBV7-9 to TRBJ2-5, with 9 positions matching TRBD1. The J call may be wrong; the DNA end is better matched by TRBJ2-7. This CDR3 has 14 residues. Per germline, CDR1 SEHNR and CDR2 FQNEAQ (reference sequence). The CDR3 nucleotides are TGTGCCAGCAGCCTCGGGTGGACAGGGGCCGAGCAGTACTTC. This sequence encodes CASSLGWTGAEQYF.

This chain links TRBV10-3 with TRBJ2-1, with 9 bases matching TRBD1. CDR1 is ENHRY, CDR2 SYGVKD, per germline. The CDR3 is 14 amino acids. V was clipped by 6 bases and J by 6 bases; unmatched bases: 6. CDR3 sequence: CAIRRTGERNEQFF. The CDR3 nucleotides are TGTGCCATCAGACGGACAGGGGAACGCAATGAGCAGTTCTTC.

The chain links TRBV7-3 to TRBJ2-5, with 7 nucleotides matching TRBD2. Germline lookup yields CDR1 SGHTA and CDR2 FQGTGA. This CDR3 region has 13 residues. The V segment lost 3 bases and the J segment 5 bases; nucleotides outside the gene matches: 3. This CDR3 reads CASSFGLGETQYF. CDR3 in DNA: TGTGCCAGCAGCTTCGGACTAGGGGAGACCCAGTACTTC.

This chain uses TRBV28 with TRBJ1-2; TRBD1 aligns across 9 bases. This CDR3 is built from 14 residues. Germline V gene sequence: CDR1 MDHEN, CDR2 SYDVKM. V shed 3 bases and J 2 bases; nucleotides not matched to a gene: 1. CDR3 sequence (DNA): TGTGCCAGCAGTTTCGGACAGGGGAACTATGGCTACACCTTC. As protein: CASSFGQGNYGYTF.

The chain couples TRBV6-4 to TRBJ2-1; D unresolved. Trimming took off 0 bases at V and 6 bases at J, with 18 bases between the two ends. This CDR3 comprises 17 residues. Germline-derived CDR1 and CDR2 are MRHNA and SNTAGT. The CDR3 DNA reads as TGTGCCAGCAGTGACTCACGACCCTTATCTCGGTGCAATGAGCAGTTCTTC. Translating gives CASSDSRPLSRCNEQFF.

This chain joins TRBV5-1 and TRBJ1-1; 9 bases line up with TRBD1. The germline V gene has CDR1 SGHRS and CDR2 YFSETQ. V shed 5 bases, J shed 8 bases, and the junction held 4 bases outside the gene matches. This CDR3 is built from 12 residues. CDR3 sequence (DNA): TGCGCCAGCAGTCGGGACAGGGAAGAAGCTTTCTTT. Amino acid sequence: CASSRDREEAFF.

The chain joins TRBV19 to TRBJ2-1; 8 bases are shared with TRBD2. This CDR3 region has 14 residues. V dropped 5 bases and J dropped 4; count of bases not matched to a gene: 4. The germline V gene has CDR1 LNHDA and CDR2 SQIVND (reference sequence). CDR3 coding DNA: TGTGCCAGTAGTGGTTTAGCGGGGTACAATGAGCAGTTCTTC. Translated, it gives CASSGLAGYNEQFF.

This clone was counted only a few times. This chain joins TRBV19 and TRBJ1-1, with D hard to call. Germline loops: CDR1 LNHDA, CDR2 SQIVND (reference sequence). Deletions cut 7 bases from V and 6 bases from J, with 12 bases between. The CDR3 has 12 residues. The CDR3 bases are TGTGCCAGTACCATGGGGTGGTCTGAAGCTTTCTTT. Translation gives CASTMGWSEAFF.

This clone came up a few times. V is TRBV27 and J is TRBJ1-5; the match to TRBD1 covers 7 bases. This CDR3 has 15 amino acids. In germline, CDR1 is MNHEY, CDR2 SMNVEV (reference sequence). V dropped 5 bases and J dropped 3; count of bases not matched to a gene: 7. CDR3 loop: CASSPKDRLNQPQHF. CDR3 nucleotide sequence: TGTGCCAGCAGTCCTAAGGACAGGCTCAATCAGCCCCAGCATTTT.

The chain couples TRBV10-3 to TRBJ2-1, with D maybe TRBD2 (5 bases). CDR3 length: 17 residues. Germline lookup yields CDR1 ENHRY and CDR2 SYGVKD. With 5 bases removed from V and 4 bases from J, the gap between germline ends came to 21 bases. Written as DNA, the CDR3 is TGTGCCATCAGTCCCGGGAATGGAGTTACCGTGTACAATGAGCAGTTCTTC. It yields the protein CAISPGNGVTVYNEQFF.

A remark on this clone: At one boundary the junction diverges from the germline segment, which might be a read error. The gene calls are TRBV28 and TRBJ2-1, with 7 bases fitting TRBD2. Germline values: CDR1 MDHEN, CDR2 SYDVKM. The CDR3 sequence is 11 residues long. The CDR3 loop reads CASGVGGHRLF. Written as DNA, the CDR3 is TGTGCCAGTGGGGTGGGAGGGCACCGTCTCTTC.

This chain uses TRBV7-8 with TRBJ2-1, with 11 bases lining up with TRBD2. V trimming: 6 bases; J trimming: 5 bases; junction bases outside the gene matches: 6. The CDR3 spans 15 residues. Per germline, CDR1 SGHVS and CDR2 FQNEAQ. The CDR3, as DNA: TGTGCCAGCAGAGGCCAACTAGCGGGGGACAATGAGCAGTTCTTC. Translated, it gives CASRGQLAGDNEQFF.

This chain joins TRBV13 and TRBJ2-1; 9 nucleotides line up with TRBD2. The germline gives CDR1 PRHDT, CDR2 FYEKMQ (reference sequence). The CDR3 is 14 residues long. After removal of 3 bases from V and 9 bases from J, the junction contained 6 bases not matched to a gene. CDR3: CASSFWREGSEQFF. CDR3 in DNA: TGTGCCAGCAGCTTCTGGCGGGAGGGTAGTGAGCAGTTCTTC.

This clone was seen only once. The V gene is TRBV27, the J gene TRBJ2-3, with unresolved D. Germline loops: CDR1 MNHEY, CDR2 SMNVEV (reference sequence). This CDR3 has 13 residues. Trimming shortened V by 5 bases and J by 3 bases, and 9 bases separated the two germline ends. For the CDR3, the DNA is TGTGCCAGCAGTCCAGGAGCAACAGATACGCAGTATTTT. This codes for CASSPGATDTQYF.

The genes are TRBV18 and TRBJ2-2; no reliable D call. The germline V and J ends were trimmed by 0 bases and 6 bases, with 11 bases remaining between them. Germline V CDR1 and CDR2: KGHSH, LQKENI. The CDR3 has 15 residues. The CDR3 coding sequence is TGTGCCAGCTCACCACCCTACCCTTCCCCCGGGGAGCTGTTTTTT. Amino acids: CASSPPYPSPGELFF.

CDR3 sequence: CASSDRAGAGNTIYF. The CDR3 coding sequence is TGTGCCAGCAGCGACAGAGCAGGGGCTGGAAACACCATATATTTT. V is TRBV5-4 and J is TRBJ1-3; maybe TRBD1 (6 bases). This CDR3 contains 15 residues. Trimming stripped 4 bases from V and 2 bases from J, with 13 bases between. CDR1 is SGHNT and CDR2 is YYREEE in the germline V gene (reference sequence).

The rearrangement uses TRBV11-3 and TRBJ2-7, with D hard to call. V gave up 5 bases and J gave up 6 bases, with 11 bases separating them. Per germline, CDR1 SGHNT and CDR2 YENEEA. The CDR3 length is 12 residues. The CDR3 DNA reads TGTGCCAGCAGCCGGATTGACGGCGAGCAGTACTTC. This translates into CASSRIDGEQYF.

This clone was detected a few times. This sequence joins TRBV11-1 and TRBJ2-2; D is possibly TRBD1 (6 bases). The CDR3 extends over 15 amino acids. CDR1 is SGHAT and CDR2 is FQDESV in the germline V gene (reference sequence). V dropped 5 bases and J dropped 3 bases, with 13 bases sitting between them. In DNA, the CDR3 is TGTGCCAGCAGCCGTACGACAGGATACACCGGGGAGCTGTTTTTT. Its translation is CASSRTTGYTGELFF.

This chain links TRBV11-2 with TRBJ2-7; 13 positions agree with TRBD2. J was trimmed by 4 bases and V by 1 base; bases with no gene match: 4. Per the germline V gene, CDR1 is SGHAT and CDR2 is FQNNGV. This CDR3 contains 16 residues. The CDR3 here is CASSLGKLAGGYEQYF. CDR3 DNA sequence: TGTGCCAGCAGCTTAGGAAAACTAGCGGGAGGGTACGAGCAGTACTTC.

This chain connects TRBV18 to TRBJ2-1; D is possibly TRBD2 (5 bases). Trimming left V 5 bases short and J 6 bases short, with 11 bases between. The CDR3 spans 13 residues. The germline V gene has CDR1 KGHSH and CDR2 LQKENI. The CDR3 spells CASSSGTLNEQFF. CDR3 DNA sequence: TGTGCCAGCTCATCGGGAACTCTCAATGAGCAGTTCTTC.

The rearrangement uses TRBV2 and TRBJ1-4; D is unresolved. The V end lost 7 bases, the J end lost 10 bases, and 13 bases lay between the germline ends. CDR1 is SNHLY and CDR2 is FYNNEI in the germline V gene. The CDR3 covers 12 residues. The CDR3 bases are TGTGCCAGCAAGGCAAGGGCGGGAAAACTGTTTTTT. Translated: CASKARAGKLFF.

In DNA, the CDR3 is TGTGCCAGCAGTTTGATAATCCCCAACACCGGGGAGCTGTTTTTT. The encoded protein is CASSLIIPNTGELFF. The chain couples TRBV6-5 to TRBJ2-2; D is ambiguous. The CDR3 is made up of 15 amino acids. The germline gives CDR1 MNHEY, CDR2 SVGAGI. V dropped 4 bases and J dropped 2 bases, with 11 bases sitting between them.

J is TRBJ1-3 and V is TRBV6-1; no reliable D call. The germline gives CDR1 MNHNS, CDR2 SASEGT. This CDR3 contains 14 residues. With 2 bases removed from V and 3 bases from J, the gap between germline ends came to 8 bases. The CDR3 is CASSESAFGNTIYF. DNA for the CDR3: TGTGCCAGCAGTGAAAGCGCGTTTGGAAACACCATATATTTT.

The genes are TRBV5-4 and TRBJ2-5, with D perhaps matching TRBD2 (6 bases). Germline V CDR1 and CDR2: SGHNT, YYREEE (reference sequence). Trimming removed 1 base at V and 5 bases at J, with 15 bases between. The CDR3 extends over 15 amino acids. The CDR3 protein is CASSLSGSRGETQYF. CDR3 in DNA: TGTGCCAGCAGCTTGTCCGGGAGCCGGGGGGAGACCCAGTACTTC.

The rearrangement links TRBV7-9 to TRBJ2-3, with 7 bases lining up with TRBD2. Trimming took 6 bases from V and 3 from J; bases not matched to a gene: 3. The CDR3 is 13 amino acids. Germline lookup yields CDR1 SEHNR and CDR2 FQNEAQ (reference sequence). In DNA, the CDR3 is TGTGCCAGCAGGAGGGAGGGAACAGATACGCAGTATTTT. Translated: CASRREGTDTQYF.

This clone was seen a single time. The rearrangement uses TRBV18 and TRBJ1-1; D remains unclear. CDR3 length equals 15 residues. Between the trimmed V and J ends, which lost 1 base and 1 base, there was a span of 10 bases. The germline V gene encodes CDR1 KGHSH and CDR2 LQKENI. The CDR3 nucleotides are TGTGCCAGCTCACCACAGGAGGACCCGAACACTGAAGCTTTCTTT. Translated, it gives CASSPQEDPNTEAFF.

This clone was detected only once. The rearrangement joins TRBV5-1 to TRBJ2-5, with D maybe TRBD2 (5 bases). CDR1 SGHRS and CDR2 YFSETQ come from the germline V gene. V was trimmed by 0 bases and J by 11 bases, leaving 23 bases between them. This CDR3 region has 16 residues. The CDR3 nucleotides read TGCGCCAGCAGCTTGGGATGGGATTTGGGGAGCTTGTCTCAGTACTTC. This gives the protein CASSLGWDLGSLSQYF.

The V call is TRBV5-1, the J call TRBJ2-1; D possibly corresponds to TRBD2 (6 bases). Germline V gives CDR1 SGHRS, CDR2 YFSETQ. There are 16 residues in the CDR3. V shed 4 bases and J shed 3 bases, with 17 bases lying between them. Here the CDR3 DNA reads TGCGCCAGCAGCCTCCGGGACTCTTCAATCTACAATGAGCAGTTCTTC. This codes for CASSLRDSSIYNEQFF.

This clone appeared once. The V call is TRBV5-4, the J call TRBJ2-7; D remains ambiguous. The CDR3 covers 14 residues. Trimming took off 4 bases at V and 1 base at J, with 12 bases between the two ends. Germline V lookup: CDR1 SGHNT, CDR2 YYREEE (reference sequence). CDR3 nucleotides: TGTGCCAGCAGCCCCCGGACGGATTCCTACGAGCAGTACTTC. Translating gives CASSPRTDSYEQYF.